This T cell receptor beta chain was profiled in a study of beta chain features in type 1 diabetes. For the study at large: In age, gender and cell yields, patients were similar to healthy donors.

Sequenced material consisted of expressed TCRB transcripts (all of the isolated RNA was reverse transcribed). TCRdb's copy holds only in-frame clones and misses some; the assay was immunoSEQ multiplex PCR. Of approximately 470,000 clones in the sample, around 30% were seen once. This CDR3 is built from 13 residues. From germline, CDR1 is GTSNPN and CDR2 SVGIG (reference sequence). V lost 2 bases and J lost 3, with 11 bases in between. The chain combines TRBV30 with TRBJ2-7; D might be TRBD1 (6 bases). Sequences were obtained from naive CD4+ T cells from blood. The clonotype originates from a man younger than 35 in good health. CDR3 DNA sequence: TGTGCCTGGAGTTTAGGGGGTCGCTACGAGCAGTACTTC. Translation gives CAWSLGGRYEQYF.